The 25 T cell receptor beta chains given below trace back to one sample, sequenced in a study of blood T cell repertoires in COVID-19. This table comes from immunoSEQ multiplex PCR, and its TCRdb copy is limited to in-frame clones, with some not included. There are 210,000 or so clones in the sample; 80% occur only once, and less than 8% lies in the top ten. The sample consisted of PBMCs or T cells enriched from blood (not recorded which). The receptors derive from a woman between 35 and 50 years old with acute COVID-19.

The chain carries TRBV10-3 and TRBJ2-3; a possible D gene is TRBD2 (6 bases). The length of the CDR3 is 14 residues. The germline V and J ends were trimmed by 4 bases and 0 bases, with 8 bases remaining between them. CDR1 is ENHRY, CDR2 SYGVKD, per germline. CDR3 in DNA: TGTGCCATCAGTGTCGGGAGTAGCACAGATACGCAGTATTTT. Amino acid sequence: CAISVGSSTDTQYF.

V is TRBV28 and J is TRBJ2-7, with 14 bases matching TRBD2. The germline gives CDR1 MDHEN, CDR2 SYDVKM. The CDR3 has 15 residues. Trimming removed 7 bases from V and 3 bases from J; junction bases left unmatched: 5. The CDR3 is CASTRTSGRNYEQYF. CDR3 nucleotide sequence: TGTGCCAGCACCAGGACTAGCGGGAGGAACTACGAGCAGTACTTC.

The chain combines TRBV5-1 with TRBJ2-1, with TRBD1 matching 8 bases. J gave up 1 base and V 4 bases, and 7 bases lay outside the gene matches. The CDR3 totals 16 residues. CDR1 SGHRS and CDR2 YFSETQ come from the germline V gene. CDR3 sequence: CASSVDGQGSYNEQFF. DNA of the CDR3: TGCGCCAGCAGCGTGGACGGACAGGGATCCTACAATGAGCAGTTCTTC.

V is TRBV5-4 and J is TRBJ1-2, with D tentatively TRBD1 (5 bases). From germline, CDR1 is SGHNT and CDR2 YYREEE (reference sequence). V lost 0 bases and J 0 bases, leaving 9 bases between the germline ends. This CDR3 contains 15 residues. The CDR3, as DNA: TGTGCCAGCAGCTTGGTGGACACAACTAACTATGGCTACACCTTC. This sequence encodes CASSLVDTTNYGYTF.

This chain connects TRBV28 to TRBJ1-5; D is ambiguous. Germline V gene data show CDR1 as MDHEN and CDR2 as SYDVKM. Trimming left V 10 bases short and J 0 bases short, with 7 bases between. There are 12 residues in the CDR3. The CDR3 region has the DNA TGTGCCACCGTCGGTAGCAATCAGCCCCAGCATTTT. Its protein is CATVGSNQPQHF. The complete variable domain, with remaining parts taken from reference TRBV28 and TRBJ1-5, reads DVKVTQSSRYLVKRTGEKVFLECVQDMDHENMFWYRQDPGLGLRLIYFSYDVKMKEKGDIPEGYSVSREKKERFSLILESASTNQTSMYLCATVGSNQPQHFGDGTRLSIL.

This clone was observed once. This chain uses TRBV2 with TRBJ2-3; perhaps TRBD2 as D (5 bases). CDR1 and CDR2 from the germline V gene are SNHLY and FYNNEI. The V end was cut by 6 bases, the J end by 4 bases, with 11 bases between. The CDR3 spans 13 residues. The CDR3 here is CASRLVPSDTQYF. The CDR3 nucleotides are TGTGCCAGCAGACTAGTCCCCTCAGATACGCAGTATTTT.

The rearrangement joins TRBV28 to TRBJ1-5, with 10 nucleotides matching TRBD1. Germline V gene lookup returns CDR1 MDHEN and CDR2 SYDVKM. The CDR3 consists of 14 residues. Losses at the gene ends were 5 bases for V and 6 bases for J; bases not matched to a gene: 4. CDR3 in amino acids: CASSGGTGVQPQHF. In DNA, the CDR3 is TGTGCCAGCAGTGGGGGGACAGGGGTTCAGCCCCAGCATTTT.

This clone was seen just once. CDR3 nucleotide sequence: TGTGCCAGCAGCGTAGACCTACTAGCAGCCGAGCAGTACTTC. It is translated as CASSVDLLAAEQYF. The chain uses TRBV9 and TRBJ2-7; possibly TRBD2 for D (6 bases). V lost 0 bases and J lost 6, with 13 bases in between. The germline CDR1 and CDR2 sequences are SGDLS and YYNGEE. This CDR3 is built from 14 residues.

The rearrangement uses TRBV2 and TRBJ2-3, with TRBD2 matching 7 bases. Germline CDR1 and CDR2: SNHLY and FYNNEI. This CDR3 has 16 amino acids. Unmatched junction bases numbered 13, after V lost 6 bases and J lost 4 bases. CDR3 region: CASRTAGEGWSDTQYF. CDR3 coding DNA: TGTGCCAGCAGGACGGCGGGGGAGGGTTGGTCAGATACGCAGTATTTT.

The chain links TRBV11-3 to TRBJ2-3; D gene unclear. The germline CDR1 and CDR2 sequences are SGHNT and YENEEA. The CDR3 is 14 amino acids. The ends were cut back, 1 base at V and 2 bases at J, with 7 bases in the middle. CDR3 region: CASSLGAVTDTQYF. Here the CDR3 DNA reads TGTGCCAGCAGCTTAGGGGCAGTCACAGATACGCAGTATTTT.

The genes are TRBV5-4 and TRBJ2-7; D is possibly TRBD1 (6 bases). The CDR3 extends over 15 amino acids. V dropped 2 bases and J dropped 7 bases, with 19 bases sitting between them. The germline V gene encodes CDR1 SGHNT and CDR2 YYREEE (reference sequence). The CDR3 sequence is CASSLGDTDPLEQYF. CDR3 bases: TGTGCCAGCAGCTTAGGGGACACCGACCCCCTGGAGCAGTACTTC.

The chain is built from TRBV11-3 and TRBJ2-2; 11 positions match TRBD1. The CDR3 runs to 17 residues. V shed 5 bases, J shed 5 bases, and the junction held 10 bases outside the gene matches. Per germline, CDR1 SGHNT and CDR2 YENEEA. In nucleotides, the CDR3 is TGTGCCAGCAGCCGCGGACAGGGGGCAAGAAAAACCGGGGAGCTGTTTTTT. Translated: CASSRGQGARKTGELFF.

Details on this clone: The identical CDR3 is also encoded by other nucleotide sequences in the sample. The chain joins TRBV2 to TRBJ1-5; 7 positions match TRBD1. The CDR3 has 13 residues. Germline assignment: CDR1 SNHLY and CDR2 FYNNEI. V shed 6 bases and J 4 bases; nucleotides not matched to a gene: 3. The CDR3 here is CASRSTGNQPQHF. DNA of the CDR3: TGTGCCAGCAGGTCGACAGGGAATCAGCCCCAGCATTTT.

The chain combines TRBV5-1 with TRBJ1-6; 9 positions agree with TRBD1. Trimming removed 0 bases from V and 5 bases from J; junction bases left unmatched: 3. The CDR3 contains 16 residues. The germline gives CDR1 SGHRS, CDR2 YFSETQ. The CDR3 loop is CASSLEGQGDNSPLHF. In DNA, the CDR3 is TGCGCCAGCAGCTTGGAGGGACAGGGAGATAATTCACCCCTCCACTTT.

The V and J genes are TRBV4-3 and TRBJ1-2, with 7 bases lining up with TRBD1. After removal of 5 bases from V and 7 bases from J, the junction contained 4 bases not matched to a gene. This CDR3 has 12 residues. Germline CDR1 and CDR2: LGHNA and YSLEER. The CDR3 protein is CASSTGVGGYTF. The CDR3 DNA follows: TGCGCCAGCAGCACAGGGGTCGGTGGCTACACCTTC.

CDR3 protein: CASSLELAGESEQFF. The CDR3 DNA is TGTGCCAGCAGCTTGGAACTAGCGGGAGAATCTGAGCAGTTCTTC. The chain links TRBV5-4 to TRBJ2-1, with TRBD2 matching over 11 bases. The V segment lost 0 bases and the J segment 9 bases; nucleotides outside the gene matches: 5. The germline CDR1 and CDR2 sequences are SGHNT and YYREEE (reference sequence). The CDR3 is made up of 15 amino acids. The whole variable domain, filled in from reference TRBV5-4 and TRBJ2-1, reads ETGVTQSPTHLIKTRGQQVTLRCSSQSGHNTVSWYQQALGQGPQFIFQYYREEENGRGNFPPRFSGLQFPNYSSELNVNALELDDSALYLCASSLELAGESEQFFGPGTRLTVL.

This chain joins TRBV7-9 and TRBJ1-1; the match to TRBD1 covers 7 bases. In germline, CDR1 is SEHNR, CDR2 FQNEAQ (reference sequence). The CDR3 runs 16 residues. Losses at the gene ends were 6 bases for V and 0 bases for J; bases not matched to a gene: 10. CDR3 in DNA: TGTGCCAGCAGTGTCCCGCCAGGGGGGATGAACACTGAAGCTTTCTTT. This translates into CASSVPPGGMNTEAFF.

About this clone itself: At one boundary the junction diverges from the germline segment, which might be a read error. This chain joins TRBV28 and TRBJ2-7, with D perhaps TRBD2 (5 bases). Per germline, CDR1 MDHEN and CDR2 SYDVKM. This CDR3 contains 12 residues. The CDR3, as DNA: TGTGCCAGCAGTTGGGGTGCGGGCGGCACGGACTTC. Protein: CASSWGAGGTDF.

The genes are TRBV28 and TRBJ1-4; TRBD1 agrees at 7 bases. V was clipped by 1 base and J by 5 bases; unmatched bases: 4. Germline CDR1 is MDHEN and CDR2 is SYDVKM. The CDR3 runs to 15 residues. CDR3 bases: TGTGCCAGCAGTTTATTAGCAGGGGGAAATGAAAAACTGTTTTTT. Its translation is CASSLLAGGNEKLFF.

This clone was observed a handful of times. This sequence joins TRBV5-1 and TRBJ2-2; TRBD1 matches 9 bases. Germline CDR1 is SGHRS and CDR2 is YFSETQ. The CDR3 has 17 residues. The V and J ends lost 0 bases and 3 bases, in that order; junction bases with no gene match: 6. Written as DNA, the CDR3 is TGCGCCAGCAGCTTGGCGTCTGGGACAGGGTACACCGGGGAGCTGTTTTTT. Protein: CASSLASGTGYTGELFF.

This chain uses TRBV5-6 with TRBJ1-2; TRBD1 might be the D (6 bases). The CDR3 spans 14 residues. Germline V gene lookup returns CDR1 SGHDT and CDR2 YYEEEE. The ends were cut back, 4 bases at V and 4 bases at J, with 14 bases in the middle. CDR3 loop: CASSGTQGPYGYTF. CDR3 in DNA: TGTGCCAGCAGCGGCACACAGGGTCCCTATGGCTACACCTTC.

The V and J genes are TRBV2 and TRBJ1-2, with D uncertain. This CDR3 contains 16 residues. Trimming shortened V by 2 bases and J by 4 bases, and 17 bases separated the two germline ends. Germline V gives CDR1 SNHLY, CDR2 FYNNEI. CDR3 DNA: TGTGCCAGCAGTGAATTTGGTGGGAGTCTCGGCTATGGCTACACCTTC. It translates to CASSEFGGSLGYGYTF.

The chain carries TRBV4-3 and TRBJ2-5; D possibly corresponds to TRBD2 (6 bases). Germline V gene sequence: CDR1 LGHNA, CDR2 YSLEER. The CDR3 contains 17 residues. The V and J ends lost 0 bases and 5 bases respectively, with 19 bases between them. The DNA of the CDR3 is TGCGCCAGCAGCCAAGATGCGGTCGGGGGTTTGTTGGAGACCCAGTACTTC. It specifies CASSQDAVGGLLETQYF.

In its sample, this clone was seen a few times. The gene calls are TRBV6-1 and TRBJ2-2, with D tentatively TRBD1 (6 bases). The CDR3 sequence is 16 residues long. Germline lookup yields CDR1 MNHNS and CDR2 SASEGT. Trimming removed 2 bases from V and 5 bases from J, with 15 bases in between. The CDR3 loop is CASSESPGDGTGELFF. CDR3 DNA: TGTGCCAGCAGTGAATCCCCAGGGGATGGGACCGGGGAGCTGTTTTTT.

This clone was seen a few times. Germline and junction disagree at one end, which may indicate a read error. The chain uses TRBV3-1 (or the pseudogene TRBV3-2) and TRBJ1-2; D is perhaps TRBD1 (6 bases). The CDR3 extends over 11 amino acids. CDR1 is LGHDT and CDR2 is YNNKEL in the germline V gene (reference sequence). DNA of the CDR3: TGTGCCAGCAGGCGGACAGATTCTATGGCCTTC. It specifies CASRRTDSMAF.